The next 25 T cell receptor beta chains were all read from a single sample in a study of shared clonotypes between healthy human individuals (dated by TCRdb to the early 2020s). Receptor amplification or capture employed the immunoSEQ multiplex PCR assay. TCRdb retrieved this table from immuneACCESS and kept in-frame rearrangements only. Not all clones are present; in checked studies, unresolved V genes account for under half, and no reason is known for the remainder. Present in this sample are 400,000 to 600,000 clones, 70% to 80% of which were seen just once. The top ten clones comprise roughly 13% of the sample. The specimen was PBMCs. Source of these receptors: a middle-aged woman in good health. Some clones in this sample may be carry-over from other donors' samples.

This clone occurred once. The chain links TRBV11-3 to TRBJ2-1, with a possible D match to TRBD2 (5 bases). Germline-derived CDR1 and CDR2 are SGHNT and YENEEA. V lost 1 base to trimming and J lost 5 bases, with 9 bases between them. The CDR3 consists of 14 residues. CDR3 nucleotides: TGTGCCAGCAGCTTAGGAGGGAGCCACAATGAGCAGTTCTTC. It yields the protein CASSLGGSHNEQFF.

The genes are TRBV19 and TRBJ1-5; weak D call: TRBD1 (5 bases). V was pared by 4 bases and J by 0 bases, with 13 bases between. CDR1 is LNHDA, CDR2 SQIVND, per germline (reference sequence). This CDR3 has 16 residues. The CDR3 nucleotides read TGTGCCAGTAGTAAGAGCGGGGCTGCTAGCAATCAGCCCCAGCATTTT. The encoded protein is CASSKSGAASNQPQHF.

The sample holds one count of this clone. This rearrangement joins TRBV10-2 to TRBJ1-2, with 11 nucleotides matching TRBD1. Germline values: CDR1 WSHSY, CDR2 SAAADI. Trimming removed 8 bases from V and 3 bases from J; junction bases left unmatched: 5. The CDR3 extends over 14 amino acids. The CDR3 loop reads CASQPGQGDYGYTF. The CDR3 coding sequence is TGCGCCAGCCAACCGGGACAGGGGGACTATGGCTACACCTTC.

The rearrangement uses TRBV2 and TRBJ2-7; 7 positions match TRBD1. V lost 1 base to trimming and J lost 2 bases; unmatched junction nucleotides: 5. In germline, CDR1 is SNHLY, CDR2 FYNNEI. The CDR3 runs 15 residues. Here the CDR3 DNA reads TGTGCCAGCAGTGAAGGGGGACAGAACCCCTACGAGCAGTACTTC. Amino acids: CASSEGGQNPYEQYF.

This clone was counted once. The CDR3 loop is CASTEGQPAGEQYF. DNA for the CDR3: TGTGCCAGCACCGAGGGACAGCCGGCGGGGGAGCAGTACTTC. V gene TRBV6-1 combines with J gene TRBJ2-7; tentative D call: TRBD1 (7 bases). Germline assignment: CDR1 MNHNS and CDR2 SASEGT. The CDR3 extends over 14 amino acids. V lost 7 bases and J 7 bases, leaving 20 bases between the germline ends.

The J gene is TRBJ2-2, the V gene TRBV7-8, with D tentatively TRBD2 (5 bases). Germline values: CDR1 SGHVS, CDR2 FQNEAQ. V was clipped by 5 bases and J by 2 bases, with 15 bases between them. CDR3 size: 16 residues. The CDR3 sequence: CASSLQSGFNTGELFF. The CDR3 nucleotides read TGTGCCAGCAGCCTCCAGTCGGGGTTCAACACCGGGGAGCTGTTTTTT. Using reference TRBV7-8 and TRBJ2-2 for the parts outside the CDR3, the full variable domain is GAGVSQSPRYKVAKRGQDVALRCDPISGHVSLFWYQQALGQGPEFLTYFQNEAQLDKSGLPSDRFFAERPEGSVSTLKIQRTQQEDSAVYLCASSLQSGFNTGELFFGEGSRLTVL.

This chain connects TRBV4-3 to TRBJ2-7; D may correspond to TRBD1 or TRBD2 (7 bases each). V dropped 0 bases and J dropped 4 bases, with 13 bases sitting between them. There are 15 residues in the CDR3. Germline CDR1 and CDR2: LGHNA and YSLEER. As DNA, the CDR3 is TGCGCCAGCAGCCAAGAGGGGAGGGGGCTTTACGAGCAGTACTTC. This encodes CASSQEGRGLYEQYF.

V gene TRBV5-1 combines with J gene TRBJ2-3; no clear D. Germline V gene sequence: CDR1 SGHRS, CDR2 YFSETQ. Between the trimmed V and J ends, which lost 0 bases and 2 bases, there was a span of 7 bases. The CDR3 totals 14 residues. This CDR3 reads CASSLVGFTDTQYF. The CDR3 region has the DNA TGCGCCAGCAGCTTGGTTGGCTTCACAGATACGCAGTATTTT.

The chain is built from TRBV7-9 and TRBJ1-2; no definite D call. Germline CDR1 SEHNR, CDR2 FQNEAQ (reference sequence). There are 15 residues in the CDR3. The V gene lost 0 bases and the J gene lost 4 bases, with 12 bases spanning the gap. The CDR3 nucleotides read TGTGCCAGCAGCTTAGCAGCCGCGCGTCTCTATGGCTACACCTTC. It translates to CASSLAAARLYGYTF.

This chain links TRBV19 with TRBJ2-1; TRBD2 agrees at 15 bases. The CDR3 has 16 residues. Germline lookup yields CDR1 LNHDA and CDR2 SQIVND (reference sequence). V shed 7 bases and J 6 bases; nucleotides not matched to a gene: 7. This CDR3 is CASTGGLAGGRNEQFF. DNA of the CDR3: TGTGCCAGTACAGGGGGACTAGCGGGAGGTCGCAATGAGCAGTTCTTC.

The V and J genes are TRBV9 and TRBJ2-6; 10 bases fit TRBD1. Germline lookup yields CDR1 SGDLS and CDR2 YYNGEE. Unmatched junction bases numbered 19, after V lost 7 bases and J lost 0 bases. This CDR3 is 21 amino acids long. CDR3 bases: TGTGCCAGCTTCCCGACCCCCTTTTTTGACAGGGGGCTCTCTGGGGCCAACGTCCTGACTTTC. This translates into CASFPTPFFDRGLSGANVLTF. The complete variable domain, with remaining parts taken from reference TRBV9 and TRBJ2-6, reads DSGVTQTPKHLITATGQRVTLRCSPRSGDLSVYWYQQSLDQGLQFLIQYYNGEERAKGNILERFSAQQFPDLHSELNLSSLELGDSALYFCASFPTPFFDRGLSGANVLTFGAGSRLTVL.

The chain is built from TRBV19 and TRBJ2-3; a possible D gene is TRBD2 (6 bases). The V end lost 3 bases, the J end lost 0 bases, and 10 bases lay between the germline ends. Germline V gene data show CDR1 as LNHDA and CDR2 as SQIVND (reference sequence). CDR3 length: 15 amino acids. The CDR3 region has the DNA TGTGCCAGTAGTATGTTGGCGGGAAGCACAGATACGCAGTATTTT. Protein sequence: CASSMLAGSTDTQYF.

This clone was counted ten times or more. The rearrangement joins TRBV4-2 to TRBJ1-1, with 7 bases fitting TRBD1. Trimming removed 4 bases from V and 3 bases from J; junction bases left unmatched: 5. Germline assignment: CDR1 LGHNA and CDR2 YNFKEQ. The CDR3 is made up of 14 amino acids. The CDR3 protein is CASSPGDRDTEAFF. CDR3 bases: TGTGCCAGCAGCCCAGGTGACAGGGACACTGAAGCTTTCTTT.

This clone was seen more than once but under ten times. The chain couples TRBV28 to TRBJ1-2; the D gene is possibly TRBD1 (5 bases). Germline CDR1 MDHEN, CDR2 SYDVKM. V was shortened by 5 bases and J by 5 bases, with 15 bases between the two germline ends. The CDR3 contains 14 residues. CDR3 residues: CASSGLGTLYGYTF. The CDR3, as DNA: TGTGCCAGCAGTGGGCTTGGGACCCTTTATGGCTACACCTTC.

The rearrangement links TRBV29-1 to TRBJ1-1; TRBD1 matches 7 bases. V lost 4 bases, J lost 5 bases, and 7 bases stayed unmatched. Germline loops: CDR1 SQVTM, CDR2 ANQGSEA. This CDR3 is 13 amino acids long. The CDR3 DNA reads TGCAGCGTTGGACAGGGAATAGGGACTGAAGCTTTCTTT. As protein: CSVGQGIGTEAFF.

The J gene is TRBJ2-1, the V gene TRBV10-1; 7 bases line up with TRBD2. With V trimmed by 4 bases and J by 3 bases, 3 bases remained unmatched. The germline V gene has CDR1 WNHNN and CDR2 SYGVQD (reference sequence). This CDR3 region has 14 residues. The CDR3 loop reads CASSATGGYNEQFF. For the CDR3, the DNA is TGCGCCAGCAGTGCCACGGGAGGCTACAATGAGCAGTTCTTC.

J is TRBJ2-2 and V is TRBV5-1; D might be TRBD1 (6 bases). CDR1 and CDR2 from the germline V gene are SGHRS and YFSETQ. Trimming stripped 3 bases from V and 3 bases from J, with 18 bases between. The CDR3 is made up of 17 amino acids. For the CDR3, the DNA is TGCGCCAGCAGCTCCGCCTTCACGGACAGCCACACCGGGGAGCTGTTTTTT. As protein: CASSSAFTDSHTGELFF.

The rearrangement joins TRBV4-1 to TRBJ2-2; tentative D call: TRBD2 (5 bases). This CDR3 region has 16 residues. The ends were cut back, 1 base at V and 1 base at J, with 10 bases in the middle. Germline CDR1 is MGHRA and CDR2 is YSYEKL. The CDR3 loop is CASSQVSAGNTGELFF. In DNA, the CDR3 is TGCGCCAGCAGCCAAGTATCCGCGGGGAACACCGGGGAGCTGTTTTTT.

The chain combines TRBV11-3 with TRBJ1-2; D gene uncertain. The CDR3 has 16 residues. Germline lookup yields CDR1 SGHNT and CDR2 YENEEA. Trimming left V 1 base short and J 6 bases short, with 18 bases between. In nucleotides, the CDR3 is TGTGCCAGCAGCTTAGCTCAGGTCTCGGTGGTTAATGGCTACACCTTC. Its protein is CASSLAQVSVVNGYTF.

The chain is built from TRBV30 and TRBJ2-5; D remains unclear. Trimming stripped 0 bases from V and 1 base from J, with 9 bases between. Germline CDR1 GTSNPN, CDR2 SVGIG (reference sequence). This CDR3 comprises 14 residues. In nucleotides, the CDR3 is TGTGCCTGGAGTGTACTTACCGGCCAAGAGACCCAGTACTTC. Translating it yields CAWSVLTGQETQYF.

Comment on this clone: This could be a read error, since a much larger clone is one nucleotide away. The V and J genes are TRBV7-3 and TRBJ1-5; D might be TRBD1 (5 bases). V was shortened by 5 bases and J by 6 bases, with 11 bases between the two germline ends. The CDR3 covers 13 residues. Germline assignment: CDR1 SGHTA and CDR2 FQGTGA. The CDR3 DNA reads TGTGCCAGCAGCCGGGACGGGGGTCAGCCCCAGCATTTT. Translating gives CASSRDGGQPQHF.

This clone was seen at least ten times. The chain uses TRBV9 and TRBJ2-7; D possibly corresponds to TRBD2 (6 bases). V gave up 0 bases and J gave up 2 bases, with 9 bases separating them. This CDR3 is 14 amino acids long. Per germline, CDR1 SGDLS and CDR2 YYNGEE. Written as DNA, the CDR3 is TGTGCCAGCAGCGTAGAAGCGGGTCCCTACGAGCAGTACTTC. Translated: CASSVEAGPYEQYF.

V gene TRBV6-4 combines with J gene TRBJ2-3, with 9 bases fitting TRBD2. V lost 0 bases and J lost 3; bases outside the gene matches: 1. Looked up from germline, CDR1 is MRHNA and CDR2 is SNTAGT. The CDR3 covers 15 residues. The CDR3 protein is CASSDSREGTDTQYF. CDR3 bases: TGTGCCAGCAGTGACTCGCGGGAGGGGACAGATACGCAGTATTTT.

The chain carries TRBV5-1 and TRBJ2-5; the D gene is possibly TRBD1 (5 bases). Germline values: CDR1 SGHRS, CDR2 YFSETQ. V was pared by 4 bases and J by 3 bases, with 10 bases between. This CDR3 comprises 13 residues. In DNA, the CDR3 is TGCGCCAGCAGCATTCAGGGTGAAGAGACCCAGTACTTC. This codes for CASSIQGEETQYF. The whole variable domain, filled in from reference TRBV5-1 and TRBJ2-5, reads KAGVTQTPRYLIKTRGQQVTLSCSPISGHRSVSWYQQTPGQGLQFLFEYFSETQRNKGNFPGRFSGRQFSNSRSEMNVSTLELGDSALYLCASSIQGEETQYFGPGTRLLVL.

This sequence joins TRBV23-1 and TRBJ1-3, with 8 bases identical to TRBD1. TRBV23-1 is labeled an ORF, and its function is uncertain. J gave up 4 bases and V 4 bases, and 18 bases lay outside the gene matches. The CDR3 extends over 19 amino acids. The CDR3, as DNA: TGCGCCAGCAGTCCTTTTGGCTTCCACAGGGGGGTAGGCGGAAACACCATATATTTT. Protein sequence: CASSPFGFHRGVGGNTIYF.